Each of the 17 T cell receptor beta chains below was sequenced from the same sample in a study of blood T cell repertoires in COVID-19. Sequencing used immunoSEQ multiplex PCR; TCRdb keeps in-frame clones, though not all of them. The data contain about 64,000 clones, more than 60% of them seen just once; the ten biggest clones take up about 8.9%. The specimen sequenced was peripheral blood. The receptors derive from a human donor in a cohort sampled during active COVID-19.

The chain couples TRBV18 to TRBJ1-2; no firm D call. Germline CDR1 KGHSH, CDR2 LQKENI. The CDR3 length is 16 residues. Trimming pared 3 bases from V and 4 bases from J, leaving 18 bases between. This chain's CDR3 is CASSPASGSGIYGYTF. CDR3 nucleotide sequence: TGTGCCAGCTCACCCGCATCGGGGAGTGGGATCTATGGCTACACCTTC.

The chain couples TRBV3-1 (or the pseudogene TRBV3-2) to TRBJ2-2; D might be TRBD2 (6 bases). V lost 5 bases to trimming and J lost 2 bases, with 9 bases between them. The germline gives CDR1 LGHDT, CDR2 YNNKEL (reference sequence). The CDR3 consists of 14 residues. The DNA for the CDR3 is TGTGCCAGCAGCTCCGGGAGCAACACCGGGGAGCTGTTTTTT. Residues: CASSSGSNTGELFF.

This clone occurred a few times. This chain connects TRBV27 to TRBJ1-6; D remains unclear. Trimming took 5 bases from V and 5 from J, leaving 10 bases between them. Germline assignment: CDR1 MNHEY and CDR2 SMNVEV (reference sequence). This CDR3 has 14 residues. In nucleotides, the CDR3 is TGTGCCAGCAGTGAGGGTCTGGATAATTCACCCCTCCACTTT. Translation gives CASSEGLDNSPLHF.

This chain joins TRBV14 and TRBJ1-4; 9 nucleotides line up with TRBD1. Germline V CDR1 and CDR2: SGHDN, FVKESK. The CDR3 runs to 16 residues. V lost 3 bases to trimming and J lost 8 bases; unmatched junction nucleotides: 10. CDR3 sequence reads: CASSQFSGTGTEKLFF. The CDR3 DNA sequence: TGTGCCAGCAGCCAGTTTTCCGGGACAGGGACCGAAAAACTGTTTTTT.

The CDR3 DNA reads TGTGCCAGCAGCTTAGCGGGGCAAGCTAACTATGGCTACACCTTC. This sequence encodes CASSLAGQANYGYTF. V gene TRBV7-2 combines with J gene TRBJ1-2; D might be TRBD1 (5 bases). Germline V CDR1 and CDR2: SGHTA, FQGNSA. Trimming stripped 0 bases from V and 0 bases from J, with 8 bases between. This CDR3 contains 15 residues.

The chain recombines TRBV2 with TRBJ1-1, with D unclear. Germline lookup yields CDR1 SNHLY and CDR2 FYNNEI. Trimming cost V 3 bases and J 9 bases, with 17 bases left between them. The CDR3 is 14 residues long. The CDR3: CASSDEGTWGKAFF. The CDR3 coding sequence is TGTGCCAGCAGTGATGAGGGCACGTGGGGAAAAGCTTTCTTT.

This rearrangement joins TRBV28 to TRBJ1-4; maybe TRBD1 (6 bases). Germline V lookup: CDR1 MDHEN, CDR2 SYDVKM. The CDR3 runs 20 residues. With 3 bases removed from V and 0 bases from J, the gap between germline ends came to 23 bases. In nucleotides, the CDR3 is TGTGCCAGCAGTTTTTTTCCTCCCGGGACATCCTTTGCAACTAATGAAAAACTGTTTTTT. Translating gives CASSFFPPGTSFATNEKLFF.

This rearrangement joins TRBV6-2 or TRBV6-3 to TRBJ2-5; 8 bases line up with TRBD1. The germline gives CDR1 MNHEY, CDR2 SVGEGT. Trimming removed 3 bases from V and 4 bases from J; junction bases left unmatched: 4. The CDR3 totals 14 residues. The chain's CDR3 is CASSYLTGVETQYF. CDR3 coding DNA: TGTGCCAGCAGTTATTTGACAGGGGTAGAGACCCAGTACTTC.

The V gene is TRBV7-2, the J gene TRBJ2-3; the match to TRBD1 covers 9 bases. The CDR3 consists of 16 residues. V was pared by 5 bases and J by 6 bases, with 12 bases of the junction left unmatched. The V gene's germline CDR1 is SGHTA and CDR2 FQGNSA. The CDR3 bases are TGTGCCAGCAGCACCGGGACAGGGAGCGTTTTGGATACGCAGTATTTT. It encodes CASSTGTGSVLDTQYF.

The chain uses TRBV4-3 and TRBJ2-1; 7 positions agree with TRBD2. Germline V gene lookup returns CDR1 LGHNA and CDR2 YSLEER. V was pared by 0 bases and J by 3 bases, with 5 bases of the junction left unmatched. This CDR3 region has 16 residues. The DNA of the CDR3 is TGCGCCAGCAGCCAAGATAGCGGGTTCAGCTACAATGAGCAGTTCTTC. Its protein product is CASSQDSGFSYNEQFF.

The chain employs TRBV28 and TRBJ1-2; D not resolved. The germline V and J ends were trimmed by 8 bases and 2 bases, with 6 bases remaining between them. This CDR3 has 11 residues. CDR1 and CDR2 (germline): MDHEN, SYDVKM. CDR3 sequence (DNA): TGTGCCAGCGCCCAGAACTATGGCTACACCTTC. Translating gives CASAQNYGYTF.

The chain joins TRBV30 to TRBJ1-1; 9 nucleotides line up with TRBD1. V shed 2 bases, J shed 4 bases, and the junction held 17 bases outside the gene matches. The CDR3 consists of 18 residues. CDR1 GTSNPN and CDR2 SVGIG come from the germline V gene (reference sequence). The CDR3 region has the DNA TGTGCCTGGAGTAGCGAACTTGAGGACAGGGGTCGGTTCACTGAAGCTTTCTTT. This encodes CAWSSELEDRGRFTEAFF. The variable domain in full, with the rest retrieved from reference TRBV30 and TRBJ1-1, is SQTIHQWPATLVQPVGSPLSLECTVEGTSNPNLYWYRQAAGRGLQLLFYSVGIGQISSEVPQNLSASRPQDRQFILSSKKLLLSDSGFYLCAWSSELEDRGRFTEAFFGQGTRLTVV.

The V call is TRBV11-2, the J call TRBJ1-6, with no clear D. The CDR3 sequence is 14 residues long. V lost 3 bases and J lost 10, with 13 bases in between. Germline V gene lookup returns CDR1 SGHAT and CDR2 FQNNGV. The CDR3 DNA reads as TGTGCCAGCAGCTTGGGTACTGGGAGCTCACCCCTCCACTTT. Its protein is CASSLGTGSSPLHF.

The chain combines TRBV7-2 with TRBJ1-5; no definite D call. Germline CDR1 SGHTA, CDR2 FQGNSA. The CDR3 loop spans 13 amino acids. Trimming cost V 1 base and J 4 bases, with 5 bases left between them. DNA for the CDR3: TGTGCCAGCAGCTTAGACTATAATCAGCCCCAGCATTTT. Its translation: CASSLDYNQPQHF.

DNA for the CDR3: TGTGCCAGCAGCCTGCGGGACTCACAAGAGACCCAGTACTTC. Translation: CASSLRDSQETQYF. The V and J genes are TRBV9 and TRBJ2-5; the D gene is possibly TRBD2 (6 bases). There are 14 residues in the CDR3. Germline assignment: CDR1 SGDLS and CDR2 YYNGEE. The V end lost 4 bases, the J end lost 2 bases, and 12 bases lay between the germline ends.

DNA of the CDR3: TGTGCCAGCAGCTTGAGCTACAGGAATTCTGGGGCCAACGTCCTGACTTTC. Translation: CASSLSYRNSGANVLTF. This chain joins TRBV5-6 and TRBJ2-6; tentatively, D is TRBD1 (5 bases). The germline gives CDR1 SGHDT, CDR2 YYEEEE. V was pared by 1 base and J by 1 base, with 12 bases between. The CDR3 extends over 17 amino acids.

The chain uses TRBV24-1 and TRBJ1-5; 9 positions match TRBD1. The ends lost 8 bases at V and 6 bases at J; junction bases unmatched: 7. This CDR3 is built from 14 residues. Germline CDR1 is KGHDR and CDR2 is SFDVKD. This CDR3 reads CATIETGGAQPQHF. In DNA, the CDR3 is TGTGCCACCATCGAGACAGGGGGGGCTCAGCCCCAGCATTTT.